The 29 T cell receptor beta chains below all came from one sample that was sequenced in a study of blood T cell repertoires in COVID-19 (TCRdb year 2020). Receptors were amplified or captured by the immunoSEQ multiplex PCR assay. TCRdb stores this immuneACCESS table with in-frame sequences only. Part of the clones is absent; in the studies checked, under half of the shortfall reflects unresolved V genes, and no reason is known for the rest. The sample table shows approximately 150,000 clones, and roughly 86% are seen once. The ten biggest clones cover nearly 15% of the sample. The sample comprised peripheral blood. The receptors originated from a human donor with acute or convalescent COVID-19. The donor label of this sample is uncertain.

The CDR3 bases are TGTGCCAGCAGCCAAGACCACACAACTAATGAAAAACTGTTTTTT. Encoded protein: CASSQDHTTNEKLFF. The rearrangement uses TRBV3-1 (or the pseudogene TRBV3-2) and TRBJ1-4; D remains ambiguous. This CDR3 has 15 amino acids. Germline V CDR1 and CDR2: LGHDT, YNNKEL (reference sequence). V lost 0 bases and J lost 0, with 5 bases in between.

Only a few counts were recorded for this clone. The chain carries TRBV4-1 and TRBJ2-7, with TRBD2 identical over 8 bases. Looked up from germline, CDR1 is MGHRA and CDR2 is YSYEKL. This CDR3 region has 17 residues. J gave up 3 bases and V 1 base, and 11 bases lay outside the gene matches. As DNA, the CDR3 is TGCGCCAGCAGCCAAGGTCTCGTAGCGGGACACATCTACGAGCAGTACTTC. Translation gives CASSQGLVAGHIYEQYF.

The CDR3 sequence: CASSYSNNRNYGYTF. The CDR3 nucleotides are TGTGCCAGCAGTTACTCGAACAACAGAAACTATGGCTACACCTTC. This rearrangement joins TRBV6-6 to TRBJ1-2; D unclear. This CDR3 has 15 residues. The V gene's germline CDR1 is MNHNY and CDR2 SVGAGI (reference sequence). Trimming removed 0 bases from V and 2 bases from J, with 10 bases in between.

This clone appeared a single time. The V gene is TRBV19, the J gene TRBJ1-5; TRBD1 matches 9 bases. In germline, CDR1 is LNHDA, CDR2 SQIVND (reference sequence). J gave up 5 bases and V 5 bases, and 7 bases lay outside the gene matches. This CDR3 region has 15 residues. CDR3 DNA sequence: TGTGCCAGTAGTGGGGGACAGGGAGGTTATCAGCCCCAGCATTTT. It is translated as CASSGGQGGYQPQHF. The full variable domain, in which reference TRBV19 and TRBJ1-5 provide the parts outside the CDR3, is DGGITQSPKYLFRKEGQNVTLSCEQNLNHDAMYWYRQDPGQGLRLIYYSQIVNDFQKGDIAEGYSVSREKKESFPLTVTSAQKNPTAFYLCASSGGQGGYQPQHFGDGTRLSIL.

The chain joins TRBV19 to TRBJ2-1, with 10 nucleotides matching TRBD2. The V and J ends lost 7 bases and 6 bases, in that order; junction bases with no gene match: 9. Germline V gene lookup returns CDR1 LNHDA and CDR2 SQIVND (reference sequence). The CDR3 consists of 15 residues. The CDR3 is CASTRSGGAGNEQFF. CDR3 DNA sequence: TGTGCCAGTACAAGGAGCGGGGGGGCCGGCAATGAGCAGTTCTTC. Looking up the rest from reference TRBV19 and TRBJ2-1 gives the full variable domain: DGGITQSPKYLFRKEGQNVTLSCEQNLNHDAMYWYRQDPGQGLRLIYYSQIVNDFQKGDIAEGYSVSREKKESFPLTVTSAQKNPTAFYLCASTRSGGAGNEQFFGPGTRLTVL.

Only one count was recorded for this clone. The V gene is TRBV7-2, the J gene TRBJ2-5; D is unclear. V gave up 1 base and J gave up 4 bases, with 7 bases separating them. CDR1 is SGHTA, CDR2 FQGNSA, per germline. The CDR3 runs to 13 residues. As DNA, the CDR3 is TGTGCCAGCAGCTTAGGGAGAAGAGAGACCCAGTACTTC. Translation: CASSLGRRETQYF.

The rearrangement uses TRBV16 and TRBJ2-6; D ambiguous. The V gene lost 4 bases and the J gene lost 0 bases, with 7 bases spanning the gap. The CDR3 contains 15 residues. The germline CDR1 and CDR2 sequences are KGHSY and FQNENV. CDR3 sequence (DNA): TGTGCCAGCAGCCGCGACAACTCTGGGGCCAACGTCCTGACTTTC. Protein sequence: CASSRDNSGANVLTF.

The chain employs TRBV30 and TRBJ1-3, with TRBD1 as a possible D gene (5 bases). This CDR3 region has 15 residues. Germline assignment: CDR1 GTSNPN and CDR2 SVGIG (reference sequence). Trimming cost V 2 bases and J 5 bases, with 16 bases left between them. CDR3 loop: CAWSPSGGGRNTIYF. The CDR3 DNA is TGTGCCTGGAGTCCCTCCGGGGGGGGGAGAAACACCATATATTTT.

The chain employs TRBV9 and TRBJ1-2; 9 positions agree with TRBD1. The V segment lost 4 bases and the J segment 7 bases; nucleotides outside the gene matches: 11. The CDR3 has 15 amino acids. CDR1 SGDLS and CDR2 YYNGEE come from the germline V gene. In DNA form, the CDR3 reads TGTGCCAGCAGCAAAGCTCCGGGACAGGGATCTGGCTACACCTTC. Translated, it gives CASSKAPGQGSGYTF.

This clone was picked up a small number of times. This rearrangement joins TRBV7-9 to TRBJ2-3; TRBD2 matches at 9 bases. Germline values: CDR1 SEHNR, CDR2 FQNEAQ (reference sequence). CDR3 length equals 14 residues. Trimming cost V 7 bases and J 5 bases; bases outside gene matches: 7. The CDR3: CASTSAGGGDTQYF. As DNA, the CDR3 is TGTGCCAGCACCTCAGCGGGGGGCGGAGATACGCAGTATTTT.

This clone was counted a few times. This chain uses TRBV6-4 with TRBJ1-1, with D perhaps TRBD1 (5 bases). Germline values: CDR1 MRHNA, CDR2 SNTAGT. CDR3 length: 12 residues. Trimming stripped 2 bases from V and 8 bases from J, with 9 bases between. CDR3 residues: CASSDQGGEAFF. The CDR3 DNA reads TGTGCCAGCAGTGACCAGGGCGGCGAAGCTTTCTTT.

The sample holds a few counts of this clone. CDR3 in amino acids: CASSAVVGAGTEAFF. The CDR3 region has the DNA TGTGCCAGCAGCGCGGTGGTAGGTGCGGGCACTGAAGCTTTCTTT. This chain connects TRBV3-1 (or the pseudogene TRBV3-2) to TRBJ1-1; no clear D gene. The CDR3 extends over 15 amino acids. CDR1 is LGHDT, CDR2 YNNKEL, per germline (reference sequence). V gave up 5 bases and J gave up 4 bases, with 17 bases separating them.

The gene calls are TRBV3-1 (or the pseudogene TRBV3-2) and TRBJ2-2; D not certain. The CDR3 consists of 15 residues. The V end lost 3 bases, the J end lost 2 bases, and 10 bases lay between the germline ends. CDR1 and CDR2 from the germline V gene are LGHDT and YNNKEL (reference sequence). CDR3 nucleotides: TGTGCCAGCAGCCATCCCCGACTCAACACCGGGGAGCTGTTTTTT. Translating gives CASSHPRLNTGELFF.

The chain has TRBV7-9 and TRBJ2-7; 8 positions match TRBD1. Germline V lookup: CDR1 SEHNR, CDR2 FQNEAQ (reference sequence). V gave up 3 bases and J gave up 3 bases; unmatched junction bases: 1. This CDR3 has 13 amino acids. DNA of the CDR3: TGTGCCAGCAGCTTGACAGGGGACTACGAGCAGTACTTC. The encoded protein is CASSLTGDYEQYF.

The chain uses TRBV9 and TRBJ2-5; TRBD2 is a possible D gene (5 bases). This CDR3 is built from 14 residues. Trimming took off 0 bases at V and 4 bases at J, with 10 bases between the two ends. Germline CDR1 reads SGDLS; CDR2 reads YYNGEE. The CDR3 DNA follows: TGTGCCAGCAGCGTAGATCGGGGAAGAGAGACCCAGTACTTC. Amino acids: CASSVDRGRETQYF. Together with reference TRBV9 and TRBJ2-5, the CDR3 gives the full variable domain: DSGVTQTPKHLITATGQRVTLRCSPRSGDLSVYWYQQSLDQGLQFLIQYYNGEERAKGNILERFSAQQFPDLHSELNLSSLELGDSALYFCASSVDRGRETQYFGPGTRLLVL.

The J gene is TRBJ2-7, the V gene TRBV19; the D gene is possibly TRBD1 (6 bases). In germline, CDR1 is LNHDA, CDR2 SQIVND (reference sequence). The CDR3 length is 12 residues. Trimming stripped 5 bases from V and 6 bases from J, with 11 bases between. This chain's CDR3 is CASSVQGGEQYF. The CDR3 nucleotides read TGTGCCAGTAGTGTACAGGGCGGCGAGCAGTACTTC.

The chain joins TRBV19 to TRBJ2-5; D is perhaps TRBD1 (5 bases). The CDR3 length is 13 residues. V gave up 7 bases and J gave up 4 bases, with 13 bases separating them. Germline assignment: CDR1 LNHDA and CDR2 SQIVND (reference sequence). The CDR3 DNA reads TGTGCCAGTACAGCAGGGTTACCAGAGACCCAGTACTTC. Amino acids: CASTAGLPETQYF.

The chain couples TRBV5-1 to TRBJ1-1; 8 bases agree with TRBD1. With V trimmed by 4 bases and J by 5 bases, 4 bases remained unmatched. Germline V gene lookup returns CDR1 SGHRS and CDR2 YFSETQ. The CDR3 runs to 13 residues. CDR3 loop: CASSPGGLTEAFF. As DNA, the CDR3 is TGCGCCAGCAGCCCAGGGGGCCTGACTGAAGCTTTCTTT.

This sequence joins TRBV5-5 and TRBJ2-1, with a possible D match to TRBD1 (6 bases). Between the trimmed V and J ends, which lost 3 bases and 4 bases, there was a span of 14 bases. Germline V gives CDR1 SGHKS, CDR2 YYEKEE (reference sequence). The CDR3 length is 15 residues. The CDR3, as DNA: TGTGCCAGCAGCTCTAACAGGGTCGGTTACAATGAGCAGTTCTTC. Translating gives CASSSNRVGYNEQFF.

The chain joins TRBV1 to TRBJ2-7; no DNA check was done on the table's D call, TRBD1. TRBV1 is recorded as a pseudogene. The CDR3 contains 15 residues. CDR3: CTSSQGARRSYEQYF. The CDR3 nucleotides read TGCACCAGCAGCCAAGGGGCCCGACGCTCCTACGAGCAGTACTTC.

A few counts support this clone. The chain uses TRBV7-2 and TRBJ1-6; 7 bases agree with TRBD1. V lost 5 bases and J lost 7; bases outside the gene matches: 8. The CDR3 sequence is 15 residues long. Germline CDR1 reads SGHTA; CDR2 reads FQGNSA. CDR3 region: CASSAWTGLNSPLHF. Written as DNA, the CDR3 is TGTGCCAGCAGCGCCTGGACAGGATTAAATTCACCCCTCCACTTT.

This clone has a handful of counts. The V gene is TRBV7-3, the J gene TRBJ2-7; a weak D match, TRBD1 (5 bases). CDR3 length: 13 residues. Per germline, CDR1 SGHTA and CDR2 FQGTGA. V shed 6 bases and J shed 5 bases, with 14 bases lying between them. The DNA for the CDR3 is TGTGCCAGCAGTCTGACCAGGGTGGACGAGCAGTACTTC. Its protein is CASSLTRVDEQYF.

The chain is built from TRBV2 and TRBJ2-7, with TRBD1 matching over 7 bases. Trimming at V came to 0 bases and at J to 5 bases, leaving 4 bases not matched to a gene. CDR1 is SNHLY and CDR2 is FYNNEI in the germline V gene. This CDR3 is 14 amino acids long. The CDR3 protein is CASSEADRDHEQYF. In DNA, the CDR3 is TGTGCCAGCAGTGAAGCCGACAGGGACCACGAGCAGTACTTC.

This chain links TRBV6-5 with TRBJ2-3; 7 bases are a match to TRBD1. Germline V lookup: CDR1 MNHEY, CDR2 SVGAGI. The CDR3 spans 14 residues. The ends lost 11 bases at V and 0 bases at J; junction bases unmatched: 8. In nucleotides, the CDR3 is TGTGCCGTCCACCGGGACAGTAGCACAGATACGCAGTATTTT. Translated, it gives CAVHRDSSTDTQYF.

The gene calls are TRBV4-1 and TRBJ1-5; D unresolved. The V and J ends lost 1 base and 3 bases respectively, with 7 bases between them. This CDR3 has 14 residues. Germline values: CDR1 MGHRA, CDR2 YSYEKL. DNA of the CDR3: TGCGCCAGCAGCCAAGCGGGGTTCAATCAGCCCCAGCATTTT. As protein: CASSQAGFNQPQHF.

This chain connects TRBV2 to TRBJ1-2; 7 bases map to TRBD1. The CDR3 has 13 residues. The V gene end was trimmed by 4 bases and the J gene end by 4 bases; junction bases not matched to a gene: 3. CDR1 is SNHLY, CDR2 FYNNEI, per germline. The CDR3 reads CASSVQGVYGYTF. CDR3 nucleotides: TGTGCCAGCAGTGTTCAGGGGGTCTATGGCTACACCTTC.

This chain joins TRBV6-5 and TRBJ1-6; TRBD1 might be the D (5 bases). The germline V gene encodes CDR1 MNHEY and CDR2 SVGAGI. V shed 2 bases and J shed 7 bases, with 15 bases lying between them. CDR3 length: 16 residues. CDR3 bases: TGTGCCAGCAGTTACACCCAGGGAAATGGGAATTCACCCCTCCACTTT. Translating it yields CASSYTQGNGNSPLHF.

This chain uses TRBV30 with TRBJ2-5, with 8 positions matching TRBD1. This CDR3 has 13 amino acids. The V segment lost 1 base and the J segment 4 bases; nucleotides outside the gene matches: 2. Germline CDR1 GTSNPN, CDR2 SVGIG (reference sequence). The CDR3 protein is CAWSEDRVETQYF. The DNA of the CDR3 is TGTGCCTGGAGTGAGGACAGGGTAGAGACCCAGTACTTC.

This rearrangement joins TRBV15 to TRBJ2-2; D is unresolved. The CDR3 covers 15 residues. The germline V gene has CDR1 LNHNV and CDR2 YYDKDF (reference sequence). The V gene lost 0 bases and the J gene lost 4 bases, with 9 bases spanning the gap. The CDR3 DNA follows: TGTGCCACCAGCAGAGACGACATCTCCACCGGGGAGCTGTTTTTT. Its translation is CATSRDDISTGELFF.